These 23 T cell receptor beta chains were sequenced from one sample in a study of T cell repertoires in cytomegalovirus infection. These TCRs are of unknown antigen specificity. TCRdb redid the calling of the reads with MiXCR, one entry per CDR3 protein. The sample includes hundreds of thousands of distinct CDR3 sequences, roughly 31% of them seen just once. Sequences were derived from cultured CD8+ T cells from PBMCs, sampled from culture after CMV antigen stimulation. The receptors shown here come from a human donor in good health (CMV status not recorded). Some clones in this sample may be carry-over from other donors' samples.

The V and J genes are TRBV5-1 and TRBJ1-2; no definite D call. V lost 7 bases and J 4 bases, leaving 17 bases between the germline ends. Germline loops: CDR1 SGHRS, CDR2 YFSETQ. CDR3 size: 14 residues. CDR3 loop: CASRASGEGYGYTF. In DNA, the CDR3 is TGCGCCAGCCGAGCTTCGGGTGAGGGCTATGGCTACACCTTC.

This clonotype was detected only a few times. The chain employs TRBV10-3 and TRBJ2-7; maybe TRBD1 (8 bases). The V end lost 10 bases, the J end lost 2 bases, and 21 bases lay between the germline ends. The CDR3 extends over 15 amino acids. Germline V gene lookup returns CDR1 ENHRY and CDR2 SYGVKD. The CDR3 nucleotides read TGTGCCACTTTTGGGGGGGACAGGACGGCCTACGAGCAGTACTTC. It yields the protein CATFGGDRTAYEQYF.

This chain connects TRBV27 to TRBJ2-7; no reliable D call. Germline CDR1 MNHEY, CDR2 SMNVEV (reference sequence). The CDR3 has 13 amino acids. Trimming took off 5 bases at V and 2 bases at J, with 10 bases between the two ends. CDR3 nucleotide sequence: TGTGCCAGCAGTGGTTCGACCCCCTACGAGCAGTACTTC. This gives the protein CASSGSTPYEQYF.

This clonotype was picked up many times. The J gene is TRBJ1-2, the V gene TRBV7-2; the D is unclear. V lost 1 base and J lost 0, with 15 bases in between. The CDR3 is 17 amino acids. From germline, CDR1 is SGHTA and CDR2 FQGNSA. DNA of the CDR3: TGTGCCAGCAGCTTAGGGTTTATTGGCAGGACTAACTATGGCTACACCTTC. It specifies CASSLGFIGRTNYGYTF.

The chain has TRBV12-5 and TRBJ2-1; D might be TRBD1 or TRBD2, each matching 6 bases. V was shortened by 6 bases and J by 16 bases, with 16 bases between the two germline ends. Per germline, CDR1 LGHNT and CDR2 FRNRAP. CDR3 length equals 11 residues. CDR3 coding DNA: TGTGCTAGTGGGGGGGGCCCTAGAGACTTCTTC. Its translation is CASGGGPRDFF.

This chain joins TRBV7-8 and TRBJ2-6; no clear D. Germline lookup yields CDR1 SGHVS and CDR2 FQNEAQ. The CDR3 runs to 13 residues. Trimming pared 8 bases from V and 0 bases from J, leaving 5 bases between. CDR3 loop: CASGDSGANVLTF. In DNA form, the CDR3 reads TGTGCCAGCGGCGACTCTGGGGCCAACGTCCTGACTTTC.

This clonotype was detected many times. The V gene is TRBV7-9, the J gene TRBJ2-5; D is possibly TRBD1 (6 bases). The CDR3 covers 14 residues. Germline V gene data show CDR1 as SEHNR and CDR2 as FQNEAQ (reference sequence). V lost 4 bases and J 4 bases, leaving 13 bases between the germline ends. The CDR3 DNA is TGTGCCAGCAGCTCAGGGGCAGGGGTAGAGACCCAGTACTTC. Translating it yields CASSSGAGVETQYF.

This sequence joins TRBV2 and TRBJ2-2; 10 bases agree with TRBD1. CDR1 and CDR2 from the germline V gene are SNHLY and FYNNEI. V was clipped by 7 bases and J by 7 bases; unmatched bases: 12. The CDR3 totals 16 residues. The CDR3 loop reads CASKRDRGDLGGELFF. The CDR3 coding sequence is TGTGCCAGCAAGAGGGACAGGGGTGATTTGGGCGGGGAGCTGTTTTTT.

Of note for this clonotype: One end of the junction varies from germline; a read error may be responsible. The CDR3 sequence is CVSSIQGRTGDTQYF. As DNA, the CDR3 is TGTGTCAGCAGCATTCAGGGCCGGACGGGTGATACGCAGTATTTT. The rearrangement links TRBV7-6 to TRBJ2-3; TRBD1 is a possible D gene (5 bases). CDR1 is SGHVS and CDR2 is FNYEAQ in the germline V gene. The CDR3 is 15 amino acids.

This sequence joins TRBV27 and TRBJ2-2; 8 bases align to TRBD1. V trimming: 8 bases; J trimming: 7 bases; junction bases outside the gene matches: 6. Germline loops: CDR1 MNHEY, CDR2 SMNVEV (reference sequence). This CDR3 spans 13 amino acids. CDR3 DNA sequence: TGTGCCAGCCTACGACAGGGGAACGGGGAGCTGTTTTTT. This encodes CASLRQGNGELFF.

With regard to this clonotype: Compared with germline, one end of the junction differs, possibly owing to a read error. V gene TRBV6-1 combines with J gene TRBJ2-1, with 7 bases fitting TRBD2. This CDR3 is 18 amino acids long. The V gene's germline CDR1 is MNHNS and CDR2 SASEGT. The CDR3 DNA reads as TGTGCCAGCTGTGAAGAGCGGGGCTCACCACGGGCCTACAATGAGCAGTTCTTC. Its protein is CASCEERGSPRAYNEQFF.

As for this clonotype: A much larger clonotype is one base distant, so this may be a read error. This chain links TRBV27 with TRBJ2-2; 9 nucleotides line up with TRBD1. Germline values: CDR1 MNHEY, CDR2 SMNVEV (reference sequence). After removal of 5 bases from V and 4 bases from J, the junction contained 2 bases not matched to a gene. The CDR3 covers 14 residues. In DNA, the CDR3 is TGTGCCAGCAGTGGGACAGGGTCCACCGGGGAGCTGTTTTTT. Amino acid sequence: CASSGTGSTGELFF.

The table lists this clonotype with many counts. The chain joins TRBV7-8 to TRBJ2-7, with 9 positions matching TRBD1. Per the germline V gene, CDR1 is SGHVS and CDR2 is FQNEAQ. V lost 2 bases and J lost 0; bases outside the gene matches: 8. This CDR3 has 17 amino acids. CDR3 DNA: TGTGCCAGCAGCTTACCGGTCGGACAGGGGTCCTCCTACGAGCAGTACGTC. Amino acid sequence: CASSLPVGQGSSYEQYV.

This clonotype was counted many times. The chain links TRBV7-8 to TRBJ1-2; D is unclear. V was clipped by 0 bases and J by 2 bases, with 7 bases between them. Germline loops: CDR1 SGHVS, CDR2 FQNEAQ. The CDR3 sequence is 14 residues long. The DNA for the CDR3 is TGTGCCAGCAGCTTAGCGGCGGAGAACTATGGCTACACCTTC. It specifies CASSLAAENYGYTF.

The chain couples TRBV6-2 or TRBV6-3 to TRBJ2-1; D is undetermined. The V end was cut by 0 bases, the J end by 9 bases, with 3 bases between. Germline loops: CDR1 MNHEY, CDR2 SVGEGT. CDR3 size: 11 residues. This chain's CDR3 is CASSYSREQFF. The CDR3 DNA sequence: TGTGCCAGCAGTTACTCTCGTGAGCAGTTCTTC.

This sequence joins TRBV7-9 and TRBJ2-1; 8 bases match TRBD1. Germline CDR1 reads SEHNR; CDR2 reads FQNEAQ (reference sequence). This CDR3 is built from 12 residues. V shed 5 bases and J 15 bases; nucleotides not matched to a gene: 9. The CDR3 here is CASSPSRQGRFF. The DNA for the CDR3 is TGTGCCAGCAGCCCATCCAGACAGGGGAGGTTCTTC.

The CDR3 is CASSPAYRERENEQFF. DNA for the CDR3: TGTGCCAGCAGCCCCGCTTACAGGGAGAGGGAGAATGAGCAGTTCTTC. The J gene is TRBJ2-1, the V gene TRBV5-6; a weak D match, TRBD1 (6 bases). The germline V gene encodes CDR1 SGHDT and CDR2 YYEEEE. The CDR3 is made up of 16 amino acids. The V gene lost 4 bases and the J gene lost 7 bases, with 21 bases spanning the gap.

The chain combines TRBV4-1 with TRBJ2-5; 8 bases match TRBD2. Germline loops: CDR1 MGHRA, CDR2 YSYEKL. V was clipped by 3 bases and J by 0 bases; unmatched bases: 12. The CDR3 length is 18 residues. CDR3 sequence (DNA): TGCGCCAGCAGCCAGGCCCCGAAGGTAGCGGGGTACCAAGAGACCCAGTACTTC. It codes for CASSQAPKVAGYQETQYF.

This clonotype has ten or more counts. This chain connects TRBV6-1 to TRBJ1-3; tentative D call: TRBD1 (5 bases). The CDR3 runs 16 residues. In germline, CDR1 is MNHNS, CDR2 SASEGT. With 2 bases removed from V and 0 bases from J, the gap between germline ends came to 11 bases. DNA of the CDR3: TGTGCCAGCAGTGAACGTCAGGGCCTCTCTGGAAACACCATATATTTT. Amino acid sequence: CASSERQGLSGNTIYF.

The CDR3 region is CASSKSSLAGPSGELFF. The CDR3 DNA reads TGTGCCAGTAGCAAGTCGTCGCTAGCGGGGCCTTCCGGGGAGCTGTTTTTT. This chain connects TRBV19 to TRBJ2-2, with 9 bases lining up with TRBD2. The germline CDR1 and CDR2 sequences are LNHDA and SQIVND (reference sequence). The CDR3 contains 17 residues. V was clipped by 6 bases and J by 6 bases; unmatched bases: 14.

This clonotype occurred many times. CDR3 nucleotides: TGCGCCAGCAGCCACTGGGGACTAGCGGGGGTGGAGCAGTTCTTC. It encodes CASSHWGLAGVEQFF. The chain uses TRBV4-1 and TRBJ2-1, with 14 bases that match TRBD2. Germline-derived CDR1 and CDR2 are MGHRA and YSYEKL. V was pared by 3 bases and J by 10 bases, with 5 bases of the junction left unmatched. The CDR3 has 15 residues.

The chain employs TRBV6-2 or TRBV6-3 and TRBJ1-2; D is uncertain. CDR1 MNHEY and CDR2 SVGEGT come from the germline V gene. This CDR3 comprises 15 residues. Trimming cost V 4 bases and J 7 bases, with 19 bases left between them. CDR3 sequence reads: CASSFLRAAPRGYTF. DNA of the CDR3: TGTGCCAGCAGTTTTCTTAGAGCAGCCCCTCGTGGCTACACCTTC.

The count of this clonotype is one. The chain couples TRBV19 to TRBJ2-1, with 8 bases matching TRBD1. This CDR3 has 16 amino acids. The ends lost 1 base at V and 6 bases at J; junction bases unmatched: 8. The germline gives CDR1 LNHDA, CDR2 SQIVND (reference sequence). CDR3: CASSIAGRGLFNEQFF. CDR3 coding DNA: TGTGCCAGTAGTATAGCCGGCAGGGGGCTGTTCAATGAGCAGTTCTTC.